This T cell receptor beta chain was captured by sequencing in a study of T cells in Graves' hyperthyroidism and ophthalmopathy. Amplified TCR beta CDR3 regions came from RNA transcripts. With the HTBI primer set, the TCR CDR3 went through a first round of RT-PCR. TCRdb itself ran the multiplex PCR reads through MiXCR, one entry per CDR3 protein. This table holds about 530,000 distinct CDR3 sequences, roughly a sixth found once. This sample holds PBMCs from 8.5 to 10 ml fresh peripheral blood. Germline V gene data show CDR1 as SEHNR and CDR2 as FQNEAQ (reference sequence). V lost 5 bases and J lost 4, with 17 bases in between. The CDR3 sequence is 15 residues long.

The sequenced sample consisted of blood. The sequence was obtained from a woman under 30 with Graves' ophthalmopathy. The rearrangement uses TRBV7-9 and TRBJ1-1, with D possibly being TRBD1 (5 bases). DNA for the CDR3: TGTGCCAGCAGCCCCCGGGGGGGGGGTAGCACTGAAGCTTTCTTT. Translating it yields CASSPRGGGSTEAFF.